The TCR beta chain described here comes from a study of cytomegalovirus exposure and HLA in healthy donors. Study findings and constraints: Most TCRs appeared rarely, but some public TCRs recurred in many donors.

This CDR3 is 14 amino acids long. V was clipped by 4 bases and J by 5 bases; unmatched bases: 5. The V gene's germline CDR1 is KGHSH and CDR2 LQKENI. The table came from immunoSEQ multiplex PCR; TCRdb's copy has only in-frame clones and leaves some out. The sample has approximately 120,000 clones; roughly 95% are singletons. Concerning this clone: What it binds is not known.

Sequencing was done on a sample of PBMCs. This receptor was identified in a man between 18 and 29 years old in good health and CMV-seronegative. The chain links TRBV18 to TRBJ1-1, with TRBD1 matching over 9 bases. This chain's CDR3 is CASSLQGARTEAFF. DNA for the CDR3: TGTGCCAGCTCACTACAGGGGGCGCGGACTGAAGCTTTCTTT.